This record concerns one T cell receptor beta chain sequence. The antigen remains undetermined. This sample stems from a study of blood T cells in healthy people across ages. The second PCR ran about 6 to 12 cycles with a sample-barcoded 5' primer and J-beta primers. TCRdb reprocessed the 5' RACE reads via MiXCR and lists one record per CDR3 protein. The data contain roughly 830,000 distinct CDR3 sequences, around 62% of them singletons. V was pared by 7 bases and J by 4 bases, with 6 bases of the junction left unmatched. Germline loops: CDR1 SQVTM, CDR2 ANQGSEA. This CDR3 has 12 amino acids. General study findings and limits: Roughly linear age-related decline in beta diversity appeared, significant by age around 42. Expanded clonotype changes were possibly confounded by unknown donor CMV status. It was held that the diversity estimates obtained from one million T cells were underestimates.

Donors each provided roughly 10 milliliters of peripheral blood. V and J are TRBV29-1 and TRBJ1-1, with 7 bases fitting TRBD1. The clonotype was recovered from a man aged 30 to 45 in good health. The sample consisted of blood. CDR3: CSASGGVTEAFF. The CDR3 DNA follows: TGCAGCGCCTCAGGGGGGGTCACTGAAGCTTTCTTT.